The clone carrying this T cell receptor (beta chain) was detected only a few times. Trimming cost V 2 bases and J 2 bases, with 9 bases left between them. CDR3 length: 14 amino acids. Germline assignment: CDR1 LNHDA and CDR2 SQIVND (reference sequence). Sequencing was performed with immunoSEQ multiplex PCR; in TCRdb, only in-frame clones are kept and a portion is missing. The table lists approximately 220,000 clones, over 75% of them singletons. This sample was included in a study of blood T cell repertoires in COVID-19. The chain recombines TRBV19 with TRBJ1-2; no definite D call. This receptor was identified in a man aged 50 to 60 with acute or convalescent COVID-19. The sequencing sample was made of peripheral blood. CDR3 DNA sequence: TGTGCCAGTAGTATACGATCGGGGAACTATGGCTACACCTTC. As protein: CASSIRSGNYGYTF. Based on the CDR3 plus reference TRBV19 and TRBJ1-2, the full variable domain is DGGITQSPKYLFRKEGQNVTLSCEQNLNHDAMYWYRQDPGQGLRLIYYSQIVNDFQKGDIAEGYSVSREKKESFPLTVTSAQKNPTAFYLCASSIRSGNYGYTFGSGTRLTVV.